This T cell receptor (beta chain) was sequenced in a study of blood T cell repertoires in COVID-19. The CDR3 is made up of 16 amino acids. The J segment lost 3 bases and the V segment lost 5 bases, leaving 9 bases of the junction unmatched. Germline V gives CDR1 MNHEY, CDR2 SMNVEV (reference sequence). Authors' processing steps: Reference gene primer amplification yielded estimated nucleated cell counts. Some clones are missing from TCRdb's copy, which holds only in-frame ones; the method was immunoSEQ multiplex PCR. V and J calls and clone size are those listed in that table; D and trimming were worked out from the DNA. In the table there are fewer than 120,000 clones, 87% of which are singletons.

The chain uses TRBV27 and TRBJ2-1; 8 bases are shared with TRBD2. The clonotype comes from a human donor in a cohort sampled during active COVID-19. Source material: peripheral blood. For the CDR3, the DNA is TGTGCCAGCAGTCGTAGCGGGGTCGGGATCTACAATGAGCAGTTCTTC. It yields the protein CASSRSGVGIYNEQFF.